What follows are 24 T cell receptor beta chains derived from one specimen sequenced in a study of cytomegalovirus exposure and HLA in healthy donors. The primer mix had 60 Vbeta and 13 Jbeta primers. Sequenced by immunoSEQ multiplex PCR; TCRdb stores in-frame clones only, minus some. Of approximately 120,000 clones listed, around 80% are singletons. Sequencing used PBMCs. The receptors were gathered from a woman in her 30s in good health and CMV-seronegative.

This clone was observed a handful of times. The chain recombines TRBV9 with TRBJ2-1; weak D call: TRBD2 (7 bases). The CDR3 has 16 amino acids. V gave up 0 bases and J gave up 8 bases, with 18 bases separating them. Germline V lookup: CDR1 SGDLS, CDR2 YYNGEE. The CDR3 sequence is CASSVGGGGGVYEQFF. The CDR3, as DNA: TGTGCCAGCAGCGTAGGGGGAGGGGGGGGAGTTTATGAGCAGTTCTTC.

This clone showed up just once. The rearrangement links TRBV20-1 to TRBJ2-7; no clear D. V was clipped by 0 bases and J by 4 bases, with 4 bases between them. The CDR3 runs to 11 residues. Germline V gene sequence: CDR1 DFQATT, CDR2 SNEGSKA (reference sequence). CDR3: CSARDLYEQYF. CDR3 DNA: TGCAGTGCTAGAGATCTTTACGAGCAGTACTTC.

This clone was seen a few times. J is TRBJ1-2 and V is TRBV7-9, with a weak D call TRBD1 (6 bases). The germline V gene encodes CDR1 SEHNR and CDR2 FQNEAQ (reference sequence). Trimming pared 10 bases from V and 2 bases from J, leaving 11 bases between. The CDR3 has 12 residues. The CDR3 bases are TGTGCCACTCCAACAGGGAACTATGGCTACACCTTC. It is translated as CATPTGNYGYTF. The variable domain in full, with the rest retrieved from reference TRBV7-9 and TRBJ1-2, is DTGVSQNPRHKITKRGQNVTFRCDPISEHNRLYWYRQTLGQGPEFLTYFQNEAQLEKSRLLSDRFSAERPKGSFSTLEIQRTEQGDSAMYLCATPTGNYGYTFGSGTRLTVV.

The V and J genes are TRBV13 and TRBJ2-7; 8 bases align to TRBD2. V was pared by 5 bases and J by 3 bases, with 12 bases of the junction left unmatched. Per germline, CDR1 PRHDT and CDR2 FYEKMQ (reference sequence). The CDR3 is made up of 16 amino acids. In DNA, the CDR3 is TGTGCCAGCAGCCCTGCCTTAGGGGGGACTAGCTACGAGCAGTACTTC. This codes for CASSPALGGTSYEQYF. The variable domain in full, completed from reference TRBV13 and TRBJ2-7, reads AAGVIQSPRHLIKEKRETATLKCYPIPRHDTVYWYQQGPGQDPQFLISFYEKMQSDKGSIPDRFSAQQFSDYHSELNMSSLELGDSALYFCASSPALGGTSYEQYFGPGTRLTVT.

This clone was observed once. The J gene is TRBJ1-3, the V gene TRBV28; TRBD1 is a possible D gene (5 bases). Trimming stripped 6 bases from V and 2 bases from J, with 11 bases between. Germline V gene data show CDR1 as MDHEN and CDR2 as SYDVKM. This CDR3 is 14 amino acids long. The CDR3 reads CASRQGGPGNTIYF. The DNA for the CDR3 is TGTGCCAGCAGGCAGGGAGGACCTGGAAACACCATATATTTT.

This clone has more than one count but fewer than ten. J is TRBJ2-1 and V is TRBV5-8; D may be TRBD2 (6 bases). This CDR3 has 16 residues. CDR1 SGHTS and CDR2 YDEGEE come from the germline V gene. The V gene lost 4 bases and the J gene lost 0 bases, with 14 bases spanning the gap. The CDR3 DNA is TGTGCCAGCAGCGTGTGGACTATTTACTCCTACAATGAGCAGTTCTTC. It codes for CASSVWTIYSYNEQFF.

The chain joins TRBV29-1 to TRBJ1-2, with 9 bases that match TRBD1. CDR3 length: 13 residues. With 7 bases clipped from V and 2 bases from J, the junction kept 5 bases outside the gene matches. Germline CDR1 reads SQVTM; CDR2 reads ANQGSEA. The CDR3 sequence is CSARQGGNYGYTF. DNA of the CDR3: TGCAGCGCACGACAGGGGGGAAACTATGGCTACACCTTC.

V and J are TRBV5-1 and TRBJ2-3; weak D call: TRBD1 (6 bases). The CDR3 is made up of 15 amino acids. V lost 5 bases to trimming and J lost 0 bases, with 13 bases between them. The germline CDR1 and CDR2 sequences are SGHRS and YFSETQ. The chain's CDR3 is CASSKGQGSTDTQYF. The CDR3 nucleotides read TGCGCCAGCAGTAAGGGCCAGGGGAGCACAGATACGCAGTATTTT.

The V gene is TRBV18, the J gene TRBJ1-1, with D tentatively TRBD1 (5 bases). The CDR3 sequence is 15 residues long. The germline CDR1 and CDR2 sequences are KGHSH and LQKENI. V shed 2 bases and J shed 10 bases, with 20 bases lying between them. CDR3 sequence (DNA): TGTGCCAGCTCACCAGAAACAGGAAAAAGCCTGGGAGCTTTCTTT. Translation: CASSPETGKSLGAFF. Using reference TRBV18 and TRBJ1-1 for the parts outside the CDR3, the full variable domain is NAGVMQNPRHLVRRRGQEARLRCSPMKGHSHVYWYRQLPEEGLKFMVYLQKENIIDESGMPKERFSAEFPKEGPSILRIQQVVRGDSAAYFCASSPETGKSLGAFFGQGTRLTVV.

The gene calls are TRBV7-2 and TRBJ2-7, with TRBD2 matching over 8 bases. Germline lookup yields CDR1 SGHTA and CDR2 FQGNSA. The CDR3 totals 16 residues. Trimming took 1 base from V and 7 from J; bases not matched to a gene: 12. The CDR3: CASSLEASGLPREQYF. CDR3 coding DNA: TGTGCCAGCAGCTTAGAGGCTAGCGGGCTCCCTAGGGAGCAGTACTTC.

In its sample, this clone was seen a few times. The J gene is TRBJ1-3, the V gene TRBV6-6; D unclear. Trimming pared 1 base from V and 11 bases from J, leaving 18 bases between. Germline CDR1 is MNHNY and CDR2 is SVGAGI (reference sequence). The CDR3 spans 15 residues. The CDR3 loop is CASSYLREKNTAIYF. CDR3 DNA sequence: TGTGCCAGCAGTTACTTGCGGGAAAAAAATACAGCCATATATTTT.

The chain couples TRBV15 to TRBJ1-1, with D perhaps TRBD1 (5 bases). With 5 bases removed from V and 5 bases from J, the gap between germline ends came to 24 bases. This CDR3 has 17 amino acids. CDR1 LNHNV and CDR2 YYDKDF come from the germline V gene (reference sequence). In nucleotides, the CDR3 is TGTGCCACCAGCCCGACGCTGGGGCAGGGTATTTGGACTGAAGCTTTCTTT. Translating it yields CATSPTLGQGIWTEAFF.

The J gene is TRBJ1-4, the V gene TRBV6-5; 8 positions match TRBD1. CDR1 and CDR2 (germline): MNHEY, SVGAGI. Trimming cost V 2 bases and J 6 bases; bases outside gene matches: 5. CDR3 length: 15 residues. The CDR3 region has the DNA TGTGCCAGCAGTTACGCAGGGGGCGCGTATGAAAAACTGTTTTTT. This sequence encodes CASSYAGGAYEKLFF.

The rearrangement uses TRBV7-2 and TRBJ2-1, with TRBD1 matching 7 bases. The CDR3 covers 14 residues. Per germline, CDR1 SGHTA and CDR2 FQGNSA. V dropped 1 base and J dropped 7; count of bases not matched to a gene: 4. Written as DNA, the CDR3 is TGTGCCAGCAGCTTAGGTTCCAGGGGGAATGAGCAGTTCTTC. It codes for CASSLGSRGNEQFF. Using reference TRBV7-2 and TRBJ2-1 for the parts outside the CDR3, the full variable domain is GAGVSQSPSNKVTEKGKDVELRCDPISGHTALYWYRQSLGQGLEFLIYFQGNSAPDKSGLPSDRFSAERTGGSVSTLTIQRTQQEDSAVYLCASSLGSRGNEQFFGPGTRLTVL.

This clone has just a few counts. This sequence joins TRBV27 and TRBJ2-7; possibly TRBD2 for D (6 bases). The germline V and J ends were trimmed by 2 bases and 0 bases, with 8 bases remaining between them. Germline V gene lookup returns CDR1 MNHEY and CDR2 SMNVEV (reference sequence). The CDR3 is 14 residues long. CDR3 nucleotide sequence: TGTGCCAGCAGTTTAGCGGGGAGCTCCTACGAGCAGTACTTC. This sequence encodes CASSLAGSSYEQYF.

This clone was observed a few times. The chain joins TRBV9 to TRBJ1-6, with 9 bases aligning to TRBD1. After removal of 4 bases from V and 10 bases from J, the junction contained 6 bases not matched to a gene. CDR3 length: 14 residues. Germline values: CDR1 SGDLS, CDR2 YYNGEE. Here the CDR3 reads CASSLRDRDSPLHF. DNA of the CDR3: TGTGCCAGCAGCCTCCGGGACAGGGACTCACCCCTCCACTTT.

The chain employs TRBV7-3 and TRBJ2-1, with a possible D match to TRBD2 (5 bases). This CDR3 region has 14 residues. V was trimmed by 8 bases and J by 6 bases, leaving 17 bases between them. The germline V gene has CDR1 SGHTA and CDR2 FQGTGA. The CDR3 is CASSAGGSGNEQFF. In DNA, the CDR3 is TGTGCCAGCTCAGCTGGCGGGTCGGGCAATGAGCAGTTCTTC. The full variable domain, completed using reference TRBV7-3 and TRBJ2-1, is GAGVSQTPSNKVTEKGKYVELRCDPISGHTALYWYRQSLGQGPEFLIYFQGTGAADDSGLPNDRFFAVRPEGSVSTLKIQRTERGDSAVYLCASSAGGSGNEQFFGPGTRLTVL.

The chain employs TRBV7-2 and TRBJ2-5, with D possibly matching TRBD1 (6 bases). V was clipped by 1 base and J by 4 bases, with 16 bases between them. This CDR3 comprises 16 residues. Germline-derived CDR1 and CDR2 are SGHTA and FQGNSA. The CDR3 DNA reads TGTGCCAGCAGCTTAGTTTCCAGGGGTAAGGGAGAGACCCAGTACTTC. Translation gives CASSLVSRGKGETQYF.

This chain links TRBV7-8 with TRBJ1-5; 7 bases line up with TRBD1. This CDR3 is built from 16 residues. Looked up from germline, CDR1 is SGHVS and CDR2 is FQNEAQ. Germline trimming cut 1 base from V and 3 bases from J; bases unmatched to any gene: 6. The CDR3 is CASSLEGGLFNQPQHF. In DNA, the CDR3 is TGTGCCAGCAGCTTAGAAGGGGGCCTTTTCAATCAGCCCCAGCATTTT. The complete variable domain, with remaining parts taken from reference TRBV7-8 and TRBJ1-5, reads GAGVSQSPRYKVAKRGQDVALRCDPISGHVSLFWYQQALGQGPEFLTYFQNEAQLDKSGLPSDRFFAERPEGSVSTLKIQRTQQEDSAVYLCASSLEGGLFNQPQHFGDGTRLSIL.

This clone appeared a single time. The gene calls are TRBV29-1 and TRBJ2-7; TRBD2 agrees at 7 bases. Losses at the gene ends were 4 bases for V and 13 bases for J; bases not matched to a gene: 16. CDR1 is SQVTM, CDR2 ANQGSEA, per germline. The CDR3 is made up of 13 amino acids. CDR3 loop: CSVALRTSNVVYF. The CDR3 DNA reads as TGCAGCGTTGCACTCCGGACTAGTAACGTCGTCTACTTC.

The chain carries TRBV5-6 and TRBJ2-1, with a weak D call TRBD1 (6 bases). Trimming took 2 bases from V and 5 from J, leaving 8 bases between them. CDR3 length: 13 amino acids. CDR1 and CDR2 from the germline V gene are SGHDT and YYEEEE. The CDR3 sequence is CASSLAGDNEQFF. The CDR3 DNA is TGTGCCAGCAGCTTAGCAGGGGACAATGAGCAGTTCTTC.

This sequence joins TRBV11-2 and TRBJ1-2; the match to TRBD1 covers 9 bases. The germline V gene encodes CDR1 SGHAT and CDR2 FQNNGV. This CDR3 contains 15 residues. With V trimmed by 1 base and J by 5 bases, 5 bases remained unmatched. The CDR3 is CASSLAWDRDYGYTF. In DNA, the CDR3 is TGTGCCAGCAGCTTAGCGTGGGACAGGGATTATGGCTACACCTTC.

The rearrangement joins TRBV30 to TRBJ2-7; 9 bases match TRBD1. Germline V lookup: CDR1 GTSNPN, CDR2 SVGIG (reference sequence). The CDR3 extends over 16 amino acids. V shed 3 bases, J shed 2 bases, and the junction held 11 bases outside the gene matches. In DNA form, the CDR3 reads TGTGCCTGGAGCGATACCGGGACAGGGTATCCCTACGAGCAGTACTTC. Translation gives CAWSDTGTGYPYEQYF.

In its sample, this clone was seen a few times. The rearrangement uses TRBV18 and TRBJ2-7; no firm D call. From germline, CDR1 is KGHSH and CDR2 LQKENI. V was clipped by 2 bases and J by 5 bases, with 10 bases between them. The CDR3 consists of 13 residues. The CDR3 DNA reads TGTGCCAGCTCACCAGTGGCATCCCACGAGCAGTACTTC. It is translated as CASSPVASHEQYF. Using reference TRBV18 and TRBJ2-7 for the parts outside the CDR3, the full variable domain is NAGVMQNPRHLVRRRGQEARLRCSPMKGHSHVYWYRQLPEEGLKFMVYLQKENIIDESGMPKERFSAEFPKEGPSILRIQQVVRGDSAAYFCASSPVASHEQYFGPGTRLTVT.